The 17 T cell receptor beta chains in this list originate from one sample, sequenced in a study of control samples from healthy donors and cancer patients. Clones were read by immunoSEQ multiplex PCR, and TCRdb kept only the in-frame ones, dropping some. The sample has about 53,000 clones; approximately 90% are singletons. Sample: PBMCs. The origin of the receptors is a man aged 55 to 70 with head and neck cancer.

V is TRBV12-3 or TRBV12-4 and J is TRBJ2-2; D is ambiguous. This CDR3 spans 12 amino acids. Trimming took 3 bases from V and 5 from J, leaving 4 bases between them. This CDR3 reads CASSFVTGELFF. The CDR3 DNA is TGTGCCAGCAGTTTCGTAACCGGGGAGCTGTTTTTT.

The chain uses TRBV7-6 and TRBJ2-2; 14 nucleotides line up with TRBD2. The CDR3 has 16 residues. In germline, CDR1 is SGHVS, CDR2 FNYEAQ. V lost 3 bases and J lost 3; bases outside the gene matches: 0. CDR3 in amino acids: CASSLGLAGDTGELFF. In nucleotides, the CDR3 is TGTGCCAGCAGCTTGGGACTAGCGGGAGACACCGGGGAGCTGTTTTTT.

The chain couples TRBV28 to TRBJ1-3, with 7 positions matching TRBD1. The junction had 8 bases not matched to a gene; V was cut back by 2 bases and J by 4 bases. The CDR3 is 16 amino acids. CDR1 is MDHEN and CDR2 is SYDVKM in the germline V gene. CDR3 DNA sequence: TGTGCCAGCAGTTTAGAGACAGGGTCTTACGGAAACACCATATATTTT. Protein sequence: CASSLETGSYGNTIYF. The whole variable domain, remainder taken from reference TRBV28 and TRBJ1-3, is DVKVTQSSRYLVKRTGEKVFLECVQDMDHENMFWYRQDPGLGLRLIYFSYDVKMKEKGDIPEGYSVSREKKERFSLILESASTNQTSMYLCASSLETGSYGNTIYFGEGSWLTVV.

The chain is built from TRBV7-2 and TRBJ1-6; 7 bases align to TRBD1. The CDR3 sequence is 13 residues long. Germline trimming cut 0 bases from V and 14 bases from J; bases unmatched to any gene: 4. Germline V CDR1 and CDR2: SGHTA, FQGNSA. Here the CDR3 DNA reads TGTGCCAGCAGCTTAGCGTTGGGACAGACCCTCCACTTT. Residues: CASSLALGQTLHF.

J is TRBJ2-5 and V is TRBV15; D might be TRBD2 (6 bases). Germline-derived CDR1 and CDR2 are LNHNV and YYDKDF (reference sequence). Between the trimmed V and J ends, which lost 3 bases and 5 bases, there was a span of 19 bases. The CDR3 is 16 residues long. The CDR3 coding sequence is TGTGCCACCAGCAGGGTCTTAATCGGGGGATTCGAGACCCAGTACTTC. Translated, it gives CATSRVLIGGFETQYF.

The chain recombines TRBV11-2 with TRBJ1-1; D is perhaps TRBD1 (5 bases). Trimming pared 5 bases from V and 5 bases from J, leaving 18 bases between. Germline V gene data show CDR1 as SGHAT and CDR2 as FQNNGV. The CDR3 spans 15 residues. This CDR3 reads CASSPLARARTEAFF. The CDR3, as DNA: TGTGCCAGCAGCCCGCTGGCCAGGGCGAGGACTGAAGCTTTCTTT.

The chain combines TRBV6-1 with TRBJ2-5, with TRBD2 matching 8 bases. The V segment lost 0 bases and the J segment 9 bases; nucleotides outside the gene matches: 9. This CDR3 has 15 residues. Germline CDR1 MNHNS, CDR2 SASEGT. DNA of the CDR3: TGTGCCAGCAGTGAAGCGCTCGGGGGGGCCTTCCCCCAGTACTTC. Translated, it gives CASSEALGGAFPQYF.

This rearrangement joins TRBV27 to TRBJ2-3; TRBD2 matches 9 bases. V shed 6 bases, J shed 0 bases, and the junction held 7 bases outside the gene matches. The CDR3 has 16 amino acids. The germline V gene has CDR1 MNHEY and CDR2 SMNVEV (reference sequence). The CDR3 sequence is CASSPATSGSTDTQYF. In DNA form, the CDR3 reads TGTGCCAGCAGCCCCGCGACTAGCGGTAGCACAGATACGCAGTATTTT.

CDR3 sequence (DNA): TGTGCCAGCAGTCAATTCTCCCGACAGGGAGGCCAGCCCCAGCATTTT. Protein: CASSQFSRQGGQPQHF. The chain joins TRBV28 to TRBJ1-5, with 7 bases fitting TRBD1. V was pared by 5 bases and J by 7 bases, with 14 bases of the junction left unmatched. CDR3 length equals 16 residues. CDR1 is MDHEN, CDR2 SYDVKM, per germline. The whole variable domain, filled in from reference TRBV28 and TRBJ1-5, reads DVKVTQSSRYLVKRTGEKVFLECVQDMDHENMFWYRQDPGLGLRLIYFSYDVKMKEKGDIPEGYSVSREKKERFSLILESASTNQTSMYLCASSQFSRQGGQPQHFGDGTRLSIL.

The V gene is TRBV28, the J gene TRBJ2-7, with 9 nucleotides matching TRBD1. CDR3 length: 14 residues. Germline V CDR1 and CDR2: MDHEN, SYDVKM. After removal of 6 bases from V and 4 bases from J, the junction contained 7 bases not matched to a gene. For the CDR3, the DNA is TGTGCCAGCAGGGGGGGACAGGGTACTTACGAGCAGTACTTC. Protein: CASRGGQGTYEQYF.

The rearrangement uses TRBV4-2 and TRBJ1-3, with D tentatively TRBD1 (5 bases). Germline V CDR1 and CDR2: LGHNA, YNFKEQ. V was trimmed by 5 bases and J by 4 bases, leaving 15 bases between them. This CDR3 region has 15 residues. As DNA, the CDR3 is TGTGCCAGCAGCTCTGCAGGGTCCGGCGGAAACACCATATATTTT. This gives the protein CASSSAGSGGNTIYF.

V is TRBV6-1 and J is TRBJ2-7, with TRBD1 identical over 8 bases. The germline gives CDR1 MNHNS, CDR2 SASEGT. CDR3 length: 15 residues. V lost 2 bases and J lost 1; bases outside the gene matches: 4. The chain's CDR3 is CASSELQGASYEQYF. In nucleotides, the CDR3 is TGTGCCAGCAGTGAACTGCAGGGGGCATCCTACGAGCAGTACTTC.

The chain couples TRBV15 to TRBJ2-2, with D perhaps matching TRBD1 (5 bases). The germline CDR1 and CDR2 sequences are LNHNV and YYDKDF (reference sequence). The CDR3 is 15 residues long. Trimming cost V 0 bases and J 5 bases, with 10 bases left between them. The CDR3 loop is CATSRDQGRTGELFF. CDR3 DNA: TGTGCCACCAGCAGAGATCAGGGAAGGACCGGGGAGCTGTTTTTT.

This clone was recorded once. The genes are TRBV11-2 and TRBJ2-5, with D possibly matching TRBD2 (5 bases). Germline V gene sequence: CDR1 SGHAT, CDR2 FQNNGV. The CDR3 contains 15 residues. The ends were cut back, 4 bases at V and 8 bases at J, with 20 bases in the middle. CDR3 sequence: CASSSLKRTGRTQYF. The CDR3, as DNA: TGTGCCAGCAGCTCCCTTAAGAGAACGGGGAGAACCCAGTACTTC. Drawing the rest from reference TRBV11-2 and TRBJ2-5, the complete variable domain is EAGVAQSPRYKIIEKRQSVAFWCNPISGHATLYWYQQILGQGPKLLIQFQNNGVVDDSQLPKDRFSAERLKGVDSTLKIQPAKLEDSAVYLCASSSLKRTGRTQYFGPGTRLLVL.

V usage is TRBV5-1 and J usage is TRBJ1-5, with D possibly TRBD1 on 5 matching bases. The length of the CDR3 is 17 residues. V was cut by 8 bases and J by 0 bases, with 21 bases left in between. Germline CDR1 is SGHRS and CDR2 is YFSETQ. CDR3 sequence reads: CASSPGAASYSNQPQHF. CDR3 bases: TGCGCCAGTAGCCCCGGGGCAGCCAGCTATAGCAATCAGCCCCAGCATTTT.

The chain recombines TRBV19 with TRBJ2-3; possible D gene TRBD1, 6 bases. V gave up 7 bases and J gave up 0 bases, with 14 bases separating them. Germline lookup yields CDR1 LNHDA and CDR2 SQIVND (reference sequence). The CDR3 has 15 residues. CDR3 DNA sequence: TGTGCCAGTAAACTGACAGGCGTTAGCACAGATACGCAGTATTTT. This gives the protein CASKLTGVSTDTQYF.

This chain joins TRBV4-2 and TRBJ2-3, with D possibly matching TRBD2 (6 bases). CDR1 and CDR2 (germline): LGHNA, YNFKEQ. This CDR3 is built from 18 residues. Trimming removed 0 bases at V and 2 bases at J, with 18 bases between. CDR3 amino acids: CASSQEIGRRISTDTQYF. The CDR3, as DNA: TGTGCCAGCAGCCAAGAAATAGGGAGGAGAATCTCCACAGATACGCAGTATTTT.